One sample yielded the 11 T cell receptor beta chains listed below, sequenced in a study of CD8 T cells in Susac syndrome. Reverse transcription of roughly 0.45 to 1 ug RNA used random hexamers. TCRdb ran MiXCR on the immunoSEQ multiplex PCR reads and lists one entry per CDR3 protein. Counted here are about 76,000 distinct CDR3 sequences, roughly 90% occurring once; the ten biggest clones make up less than 0.6%. The material sequenced was CD8+ T cells from PBMCs. All receptors come from a human donor with multiple sclerosis.

The chain recombines TRBV11-2 with TRBJ2-7; possibly TRBD1 or TRBD2 for D (5 bases each). Germline V gene lookup returns CDR1 SGHAT and CDR2 FQNNGV. V was pared by 3 bases and J by 2 bases, with 14 bases between. The CDR3 has 15 residues. For the CDR3, the DNA is TGTGCCAGCAGCTTCCCCGGGACCGAGACCTACGAGCAGTACTTC. It is translated as CASSFPGTETYEQYF.

The V gene is TRBV28, the J gene TRBJ2-4, with D maybe TRBD2 (6 bases). V was shortened by 4 bases and J by 4 bases, with 17 bases between the two germline ends. There are 16 residues in the CDR3. Germline lookup yields CDR1 MDHEN and CDR2 SYDVKM. The CDR3 spells CASSSLAQDYKNIQYF. CDR3 bases: TGTGCCAGCAGTTCTTTGGCCCAGGACTATAAAAACATTCAGTACTTC.

V gene TRBV6-5 combines with J gene TRBJ2-2, with D possibly being TRBD2 (6 bases). Germline CDR1 reads MNHEY; CDR2 reads SVGAGI. CDR3 length: 14 residues. The ends were cut back, 2 bases at V and 7 bases at J, with 11 bases in the middle. This CDR3 reads CASSYTRTNGELFF. The CDR3 region has the DNA TGTGCCAGCAGTTACACAAGGACTAACGGGGAGCTGTTTTTT.

This chain uses TRBV6-5 with TRBJ1-1; D is perhaps TRBD1 (5 bases). The CDR3 covers 16 residues. Trimming cost V 1 base and J 2 bases, with 14 bases left between them. CDR1 and CDR2 from the germline V gene are MNHEY and SVGAGI. The CDR3 coding sequence is TGTGCCAGCAGTTACTGGCAGGGAAGGTCCAACACTGAAGCTTTCTTT. Protein product: CASSYWQGRSNTEAFF.

The V gene is TRBV6-1, the J gene TRBJ2-1; TRBD2 matches 9 bases. Germline V gives CDR1 MNHNS, CDR2 SASEGT. After removal of 3 bases from V and 5 bases from J, the junction contained 8 bases not matched to a gene. The CDR3 has 16 amino acids. CDR3: CASSDWGLAGNNEQFF. For the CDR3, the DNA is TGTGCCAGCAGTGACTGGGGGCTAGCGGGGAACAATGAGCAGTTCTTC.

The chain has TRBV28 and TRBJ2-7, with 10 positions matching TRBD1. This CDR3 is 15 amino acids long. The V segment lost 6 bases and the J segment 6 bases; nucleotides outside the gene matches: 11. Germline CDR1 reads MDHEN; CDR2 reads SYDVKM. The CDR3 is CASRAGQGERVEQYF. In DNA form, the CDR3 reads TGTGCCAGCAGGGCCGGACAGGGGGAGCGAGTCGAGCAGTACTTC.

This clonotype showed up just a few times. The chain combines TRBV4-3 with TRBJ2-7; 12 bases are a match to TRBD1. The germline V gene has CDR1 LGHNA and CDR2 YSLEER. The length of the CDR3 is 16 residues. V lost 2 bases to trimming and J lost 7 bases; unmatched junction nucleotides: 9. CDR3 DNA sequence: TGCGCCAGCAGCCAAAACCCCGGGACAGGGGGCGCTGAGCAGTACTTC. It encodes CASSQNPGTGGAEQYF.

The V and J genes are TRBV4-3 and TRBJ2-2, with D perhaps matching TRBD1 (6 bases). V was trimmed by 0 bases and J by 7 bases, leaving 15 bases between them. Germline V gives CDR1 LGHNA, CDR2 YSLEER. This CDR3 region has 16 residues. Here the CDR3 DNA reads TGCGCCAGCAGCCAAGATTGGTCAGGGGTGGGCGGGGAGCTGTTTTTT. Protein sequence: CASSQDWSGVGGELFF.

This clonotype was seen more than once but under ten times. This chain joins TRBV20-1 and TRBJ2-7, with D perhaps given as TRBD1 or TRBD2 (5 bases each). The CDR3 covers 14 residues. CDR1 is DFQATT, CDR2 SNEGSKA, per germline (reference sequence). Trimming took 3 bases from V and 3 from J, leaving 15 bases between them. In nucleotides, the CDR3 is TGCAGTGCTAGGGGCCAGGGAGTTTTCTACGAGCAGTACTTC. Amino acid sequence: CSARGQGVFYEQYF.

The chain joins TRBV27 to TRBJ2-5; D unresolved. The length of the CDR3 is 13 residues. The germline V and J ends were trimmed by 3 bases and 2 bases, with 7 bases remaining between them. Germline assignment: CDR1 MNHEY and CDR2 SMNVEV (reference sequence). Here the CDR3 reads CASSFTIQETQYF. CDR3 DNA: TGTGCCAGCAGTTTTACAATTCAAGAGACCCAGTACTTC.

CDR3 DNA: TGTGCCAGCAGGTCAGGGGCCCACGAGCAGTACTTC. It codes for CASRSGAHEQYF. This chain joins TRBV12-3 or TRBV12-4 and TRBJ2-7; D may be TRBD1 (6 bases). V lost 6 bases to trimming and J lost 5 bases, with 11 bases between them. The CDR3 runs to 12 residues.